This is a list of T cell receptor beta chains from one sample in a study of PD-L1 blockade in urothelial cancer. Clones were read by immunoSEQ multiplex PCR, and TCRdb kept only the in-frame ones, dropping some. In the table there are 83,000 or so clones, roughly 83% of which are singletons. This specimen consisted of PBMCs, obtained around atezolizumab (anti-PD-L1) treatment. The receptors come from a man between 70 and 80 years old with urothelial cancer. The CDR3 runs from the conserved cysteine through the conserved F or W. Each record gives: V gene, clone size, D gene, J gene, CDR3 DNA, CDR3 protein. D genes are given only for firm matches. Clone size is shown for a subset of rows, as once, few, many or a class of expanded clone.

TRBV5-1	-	-	TRBJ2-7	TGCGCCAGCAGCTCCGGACTCAATACCTACGAGCAGTACTTC	CASSSGLNTYEQYF
TRBV2	-	TRBD1	TRBJ1-6	TGTGCCAGCAGGGGGACAGCATCAAATTCACCCCTCCACTTT	CASRGTASNSPLHF
TRBV19	-	TRBD1	TRBJ2-4	TGTGCCAGTACCGGGACAGGGTCGAGCATTCAGTACTTC	CASTGTGSSIQYF
TRBV7-2	-	TRBD1	TRBJ1-1	TGTGCCAGCAGCCCGGGACAGCCCATGAACACTGAAGCTTTCTTT	CASSPGQPMNTEAFF
TRBV11-3	-	TRBD2	TRBJ2-7	TGTGCCAGCAGCTTAATGGCGGGAGGCCACGAGCAGTACTTC	CASSLMAGGHEQYF
TRBV11-2	-	-	TRBJ2-1	TGTGCCAGCAGCTTAGGAAACGGGGGAGAGCAGTTCTTC	CASSLGNGGEQFF
TRBV27	once	TRBD1	TRBJ1-2	TGTGCCAGCAGTCCTGGGACAGGAAGCTATGGCTACACCTTC	CASSPGTGSYGYTF
TRBV7-8	-	-	TRBJ1-1	TGTGCCAGCAGCTTGGCTGGGAGGACTGAAGCTTTCTTT	CASSLAGRTEAFF
TRBV5-6	-	TRBD2	TRBJ2-5	TGTGCCAGCAGCTTGGGGACTAGCGGAGAGACCCAGTACTTC	CASSLGTSGETQYF
TRBV11-1	-	TRBD2	TRBJ2-3	TGTGCCAGCAGCCGGGGGGGGGCGAAAGAAGATACGCAGTATTTT	CASSRGGAKEDTQYF
TRBV7-9	-	TRBD1	TRBJ1-1	TGTGCCAGCAGCTTGTCAGGGGGCACTGAAGCTTTCTTT	CASSLSGGTEAFF
TRBV5-5	-	TRBD2	TRBJ2-5	TGTGCCAGCAGCCGGGAGGGCGGGAATGGGGAGACCCAGTACTTC	CASSREGGNGETQYF
TRBV5-1	-	TRBD1	TRBJ2-5	TGCGCCAGCAGCTTGGGGGGGACAGGGGCGGAAGAGACCCAGTACTTC	CASSLGGTGAEETQYF
TRBV7-2	-	TRBD1	TRBJ1-3	TGTGCCAGCAGCCCCCGGCCACCGGGACAGGCTCACACCATATATTTT	CASSPRPPGQAHTIYF
TRBV30	once	-	TRBJ2-5	TGTGCCTGGACCAGGGTAGGAGAGACCCAGTACTTC	CAWTRVGETQYF
TRBV5-1	-	-	TRBJ1-2	TGCGCCAGCAGCTTGGGCCACCGAGCCTATGGCTACACCTTC	CASSLGHRAYGYTF
TRBV6-1	-	TRBD1	TRBJ1-6	TGTGCCAGCAGTGAAGGAGGGGGCAGGCCTTCACCCCTCCACTTT	CASSEGGGRPSPLHF
TRBV14	-	-	TRBJ2-3	TGTGCCAGCAGCCCCACGGGGGACACAGATACGCAGTATTTT	CASSPTGDTDTQYF
TRBV10-2	-	-	TRBJ2-1	TGCGCCAGCAGTGAGAGCGGTCCGAGCTCCTACAATGAGCAGTTCTTC	CASSESGPSSYNEQFF
TRBV7-9	few	-	TRBJ2-1	TGTGCCAGCAGCGCCAAACTCAGGGTGGGGAATGAGCAGTTCTTC	CASSAKLRVGNEQFF
TRBV7-2	-	TRBD1	TRBJ2-5	TGTGCCAGCAGCTTAAACCTGGACAGGGAAGAGACCCAGTACTTC	CASSLNLDREETQYF
TRBV4-2	few	TRBD2	TRBJ2-7	TGTGCCAGCAGCCAAGATCTCGTTAGCGGGGAAGGAAGGCAGTACTTC	CASSQDLVSGEGRQYF
TRBV10-3	-	TRBD2	TRBJ2-5	TGTGCCACACAGACTAGCGGGGGCGTTCTTGGGGAGACCCAGTACTTC	CATQTSGGVLGETQYF
TRBV6-1	-	-	TRBJ1-1	TGTGCCAGCAGTGAAGTTCGGGGTCTGAACACTGAAGCTTTCTTT	CASSEVRGLNTEAFF
TRBV5-4	-	-	TRBJ2-3	TGTGCCAGCAGCCTCAAGACAGCTTTCACTGGCGATACGCAGTATTTT	CASSLKTAFTGDTQYF
TRBV18	-	TRBD1	TRBJ2-7	TGTGCCAGCTCAACCAAGGGACAGGGGGGAGAGCAGTACTTC	CASSTKGQGGEQYF
TRBV30	-	TRBD1	TRBJ2-5	TGTGCCTGGAAATTAAGGGACAGTTGGGAGACCCAGTACTTC	CAWKLRDSWETQYF
TRBV30	-	-	TRBJ2-4	TGTGCCTGGAGTGCTCCAGGGGGGGCCAAAAACATTCAGTACTTC	CAWSAPGGAKNIQYF
TRBV4-2	-	TRBD2	TRBJ2-1	TGTGCCAGCAGCCGTGGTGGGGGGGGGAACAATGAGCAGTTCTTC	CASSRGGGGNNEQFF
TRBV11-3	-	-	TRBJ2-1	TGTGCCGGCAGCCCCCACGGCGGGTACAATGAGCAGTTCTTC	CAGSPHGGYNEQFF
TRBV18	-	-	TRBJ2-3	TGTGCCAGCTCACCAGTCTCAGATACGCAGTATTTT	CASSPVSDTQYF
TRBV10-3	-	TRBD2	TRBJ2-1	TGTGCCATCACCCGGACTAGCGGGGGGCTAAACAATGAGCAGTTCTTC	CAITRTSGGLNNEQFF
TRBV7-3	-	-	TRBJ2-2	TGTGCCAGCCAGGCTCCGAACACCGGGGAGCTGTTTTTT	CASQAPNTGELFF
TRBV21-1	-	-	TRBJ1-3	TGTGCCAGCAGCAAAGAGACAGCTGGAAACACCATATATTTT	CASSKETAGNTIYF
TRBV29-1	-	-	TRBJ1-1	TGCAGCGTTGACCGGTCAAACACTGAAGCTTTCTTT	CSVDRSNTEAFF
TRBV20-1	-	-	TRBJ1-2	TGCAGTGCTATAGGGGGCTATGGCTACACCTTC	CSAIGGYGYTF